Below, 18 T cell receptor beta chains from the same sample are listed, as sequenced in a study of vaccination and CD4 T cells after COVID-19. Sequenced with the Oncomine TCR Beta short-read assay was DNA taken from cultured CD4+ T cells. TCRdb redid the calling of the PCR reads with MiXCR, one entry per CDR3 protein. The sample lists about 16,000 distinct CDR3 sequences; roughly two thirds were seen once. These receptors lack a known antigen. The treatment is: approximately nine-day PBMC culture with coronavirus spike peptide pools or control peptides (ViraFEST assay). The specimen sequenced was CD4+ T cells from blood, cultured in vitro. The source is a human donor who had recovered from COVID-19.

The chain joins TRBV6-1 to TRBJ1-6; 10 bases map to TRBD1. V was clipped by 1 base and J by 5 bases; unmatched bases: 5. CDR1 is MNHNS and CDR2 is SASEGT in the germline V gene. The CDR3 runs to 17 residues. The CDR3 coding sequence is TGTGCCAGCAGTGAAGAGGACAGGGGGACCAATAATTCACCCCTCCACTTT. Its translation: CASSEEDRGTNNSPLHF.

CDR3 amino acids: CASSPGLLAQNIQYF. DNA of the CDR3: TGTGCCAGCAGCCCCGGGCTCCTAGCTCAGAACATTCAGTACTTC. The chain uses TRBV7-9 and TRBJ2-4; maybe TRBD2 (5 bases). The V gene's germline CDR1 is SEHNR and CDR2 FQNEAQ (reference sequence). This CDR3 is 15 amino acids long. V was trimmed by 5 bases and J by 7 bases, leaving 18 bases between them.

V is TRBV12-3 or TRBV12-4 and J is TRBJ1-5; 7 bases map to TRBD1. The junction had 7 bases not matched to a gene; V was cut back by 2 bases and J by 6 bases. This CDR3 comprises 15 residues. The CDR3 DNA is TGTGCCAGCAGTTTATCGGGGCAGGGGGGTCAGCCCCAGCATTTT. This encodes CASSLSGQGGQPQHF.

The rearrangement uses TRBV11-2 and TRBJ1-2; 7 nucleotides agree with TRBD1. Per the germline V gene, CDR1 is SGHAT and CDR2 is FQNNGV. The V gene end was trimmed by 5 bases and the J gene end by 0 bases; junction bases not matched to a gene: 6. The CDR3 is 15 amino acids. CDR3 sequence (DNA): TGTGCCAGCAGCACGTTACAGGGGACTAACTATGGCTACACCTTC. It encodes CASSTLQGTNYGYTF.

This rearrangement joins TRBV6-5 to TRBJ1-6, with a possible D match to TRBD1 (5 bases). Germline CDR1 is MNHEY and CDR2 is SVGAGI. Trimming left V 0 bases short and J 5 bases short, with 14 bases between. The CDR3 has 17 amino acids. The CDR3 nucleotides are TGTGCCAGCAGTTACTCAAGGGGCCGAGTGGATAATTCACCCCTCCACTTT. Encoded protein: CASSYSRGRVDNSPLHF.

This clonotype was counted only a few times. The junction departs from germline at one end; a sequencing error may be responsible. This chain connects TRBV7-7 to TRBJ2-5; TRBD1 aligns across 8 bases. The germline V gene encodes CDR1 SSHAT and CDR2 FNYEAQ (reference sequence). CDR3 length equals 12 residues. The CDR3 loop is CASSGQGETQYF. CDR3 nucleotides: TGTGCTAGCAGCGGACAGGGTGAGACCCAGTACTTC.

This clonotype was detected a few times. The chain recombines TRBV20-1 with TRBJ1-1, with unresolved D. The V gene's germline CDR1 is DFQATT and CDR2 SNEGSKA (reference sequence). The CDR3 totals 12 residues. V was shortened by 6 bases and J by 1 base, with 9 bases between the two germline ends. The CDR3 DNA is TGCAGTGCAATGGACCCGAACACTGAAGCTTTCTTT. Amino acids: CSAMDPNTEAFF.

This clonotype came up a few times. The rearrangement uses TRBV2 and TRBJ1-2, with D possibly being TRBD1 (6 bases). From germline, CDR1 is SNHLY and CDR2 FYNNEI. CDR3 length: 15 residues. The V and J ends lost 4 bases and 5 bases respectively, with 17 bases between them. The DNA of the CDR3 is TGTGCCAGCAGTGGCGACAGGAGTCGTCAATATGGCTACACCTTC. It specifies CASSGDRSRQYGYTF.

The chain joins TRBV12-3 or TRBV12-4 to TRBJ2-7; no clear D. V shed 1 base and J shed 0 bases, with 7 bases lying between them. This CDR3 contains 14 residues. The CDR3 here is CASSLEGSSYEQYF. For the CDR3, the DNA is TGTGCCAGCAGTTTAGAGGGAAGCTCCTACGAGCAGTACTTC.

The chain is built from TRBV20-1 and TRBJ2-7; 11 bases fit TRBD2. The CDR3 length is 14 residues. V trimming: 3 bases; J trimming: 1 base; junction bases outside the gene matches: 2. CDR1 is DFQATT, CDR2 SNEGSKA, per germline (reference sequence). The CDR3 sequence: CSASASGRSYEQYF. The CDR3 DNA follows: TGCAGTGCTAGCGCTAGCGGGAGGTCCTACGAGCAGTACTTC.

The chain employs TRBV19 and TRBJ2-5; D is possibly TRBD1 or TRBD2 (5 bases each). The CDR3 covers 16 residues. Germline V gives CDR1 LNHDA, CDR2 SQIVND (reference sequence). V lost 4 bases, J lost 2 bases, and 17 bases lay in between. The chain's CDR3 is CASSTGRSLSQETQYF. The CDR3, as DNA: TGTGCCAGTAGTACGGGACGGTCTTTGTCGCAAGAGACCCAGTACTTC.

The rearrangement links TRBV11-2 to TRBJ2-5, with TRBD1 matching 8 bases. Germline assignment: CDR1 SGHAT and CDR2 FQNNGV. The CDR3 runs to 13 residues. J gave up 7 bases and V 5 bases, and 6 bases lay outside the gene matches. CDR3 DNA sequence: TGTGCCAGCAGCCAGGACAGGGAGCGGACCCAGTACTTC. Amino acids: CASSQDRERTQYF. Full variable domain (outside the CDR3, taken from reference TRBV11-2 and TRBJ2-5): EAGVAQSPRYKIIEKRQSVAFWCNPISGHATLYWYQQILGQGPKLLIQFQNNGVVDDSQLPKDRFSAERLKGVDSTLKIQPAKLEDSAVYLCASSQDRERTQYFGPGTRLLVL.

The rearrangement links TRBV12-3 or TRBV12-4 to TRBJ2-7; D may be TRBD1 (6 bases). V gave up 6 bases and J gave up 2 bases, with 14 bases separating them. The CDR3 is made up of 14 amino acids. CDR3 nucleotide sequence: TGTGCCAGCAGGATGGACAGAAGGACCTACGAGCAGTACTTC. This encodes CASRMDRRTYEQYF.

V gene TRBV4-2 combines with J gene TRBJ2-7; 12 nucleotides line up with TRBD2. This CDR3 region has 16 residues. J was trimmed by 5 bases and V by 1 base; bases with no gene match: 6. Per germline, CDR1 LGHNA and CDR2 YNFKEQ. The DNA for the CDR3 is TGTGCCAGCAGCCAAGGGTCTAGCGGGAGGGCCCACGAGCAGTACTTC. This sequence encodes CASSQGSSGRAHEQYF.

CDR3 DNA sequence: TGTGCCAGCAGTACCCGGACAGTGAATGAAAAACTGTTTTTT. Translation gives CASSTRTVNEKLFF. The chain employs TRBV28 and TRBJ1-4; a weak D match, TRBD1 (6 bases). CDR1 and CDR2 from the germline V gene are MDHEN and SYDVKM. The CDR3 has 14 residues. V lost 5 bases to trimming and J lost 5 bases, with 12 bases between them.

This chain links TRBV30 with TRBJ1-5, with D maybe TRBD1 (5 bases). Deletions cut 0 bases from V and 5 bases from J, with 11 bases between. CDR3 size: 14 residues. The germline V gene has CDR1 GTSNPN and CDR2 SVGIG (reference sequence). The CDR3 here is CAWSVGGYYQPQHF. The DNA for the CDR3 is TGTGCCTGGAGTGTTGGGGGATATTATCAGCCCCAGCATTTT.

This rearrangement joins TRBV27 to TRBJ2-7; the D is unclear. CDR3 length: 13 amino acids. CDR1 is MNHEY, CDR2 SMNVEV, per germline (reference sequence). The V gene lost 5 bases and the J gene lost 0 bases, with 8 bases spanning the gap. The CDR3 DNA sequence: TGTGCCAGCAGTCCGCGGAACTCCTACGAGCAGTACTTC. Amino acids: CASSPRNSYEQYF.

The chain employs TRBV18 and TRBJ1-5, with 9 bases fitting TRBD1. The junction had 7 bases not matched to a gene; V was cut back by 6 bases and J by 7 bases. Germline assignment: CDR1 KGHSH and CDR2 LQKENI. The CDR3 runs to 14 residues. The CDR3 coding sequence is TGTGCCAGCTCCGAGGGACAGGGTGCCCAGCCCCAGCATTTT. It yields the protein CASSEGQGAQPQHF. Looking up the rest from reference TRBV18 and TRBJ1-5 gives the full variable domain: NAGVMQNPRHLVRRRGQEARLRCSPMKGHSHVYWYRQLPEEGLKFMVYLQKENIIDESGMPKERFSAEFPKEGPSILRIQQVVRGDSAAYFCASSEGQGAQPQHFGDGTRLSIL.